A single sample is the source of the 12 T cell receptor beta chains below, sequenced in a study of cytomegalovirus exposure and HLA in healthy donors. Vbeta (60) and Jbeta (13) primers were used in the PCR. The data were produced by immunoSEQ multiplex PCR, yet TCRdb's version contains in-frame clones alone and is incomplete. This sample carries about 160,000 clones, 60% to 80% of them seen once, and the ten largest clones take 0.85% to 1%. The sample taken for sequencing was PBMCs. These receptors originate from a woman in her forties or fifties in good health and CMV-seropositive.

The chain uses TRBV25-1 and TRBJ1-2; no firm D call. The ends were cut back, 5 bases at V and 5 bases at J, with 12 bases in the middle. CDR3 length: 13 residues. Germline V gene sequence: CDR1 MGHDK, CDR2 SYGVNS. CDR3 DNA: TGTGCCAGCAGTCGCAGCCAGGCGTATGGCTACACCTTC. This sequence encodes CASSRSQAYGYTF.

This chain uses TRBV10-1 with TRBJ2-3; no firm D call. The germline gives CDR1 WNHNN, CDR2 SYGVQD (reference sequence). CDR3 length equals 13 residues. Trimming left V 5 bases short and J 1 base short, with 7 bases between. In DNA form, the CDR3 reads TGCGCCAGCAGTAGACTCGGCACAGATACGCAGTATTTT. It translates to CASSRLGTDTQYF.

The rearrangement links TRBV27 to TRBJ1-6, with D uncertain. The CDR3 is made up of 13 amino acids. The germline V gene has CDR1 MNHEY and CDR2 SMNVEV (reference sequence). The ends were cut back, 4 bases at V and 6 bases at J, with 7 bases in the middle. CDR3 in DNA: TGTGCCAGCAGTTACCAGTTTAATTCACCCCTCCACTTT. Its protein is CASSYQFNSPLHF.

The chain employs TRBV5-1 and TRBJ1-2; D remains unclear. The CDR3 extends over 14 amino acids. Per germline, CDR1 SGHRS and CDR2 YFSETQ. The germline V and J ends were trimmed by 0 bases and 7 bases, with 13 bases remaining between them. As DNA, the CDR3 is TGCGCCAGCAGCTTGGAGGCACTGGAGGGTGGCTACACCTTC. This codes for CASSLEALEGGYTF.

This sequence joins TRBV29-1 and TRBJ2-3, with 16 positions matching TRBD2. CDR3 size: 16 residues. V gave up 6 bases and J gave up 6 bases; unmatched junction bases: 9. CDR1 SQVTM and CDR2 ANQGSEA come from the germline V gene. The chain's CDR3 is CSVHGTSGRAGDTQYF. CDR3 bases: TGCAGCGTCCACGGGACTAGCGGGAGGGCCGGGGATACGCAGTATTTT.

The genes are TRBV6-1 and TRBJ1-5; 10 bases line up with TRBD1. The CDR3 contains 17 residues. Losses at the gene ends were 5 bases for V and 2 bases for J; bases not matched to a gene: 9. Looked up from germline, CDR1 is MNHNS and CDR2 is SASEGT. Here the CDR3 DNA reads TGTGCCAGCAGTCAAGATCCCGGGACAGGGGGCAATCAGCCCCAGCATTTT. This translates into CASSQDPGTGGNQPQHF.

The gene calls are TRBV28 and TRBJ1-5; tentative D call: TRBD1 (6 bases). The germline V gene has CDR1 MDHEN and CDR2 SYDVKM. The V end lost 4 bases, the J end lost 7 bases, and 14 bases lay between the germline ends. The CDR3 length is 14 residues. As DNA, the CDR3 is TGTGCCAGCAGTTCAGGGGCTTCGAGGCAGCCCCAGCATTTT. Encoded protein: CASSSGASRQPQHF. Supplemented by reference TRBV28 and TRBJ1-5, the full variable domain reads DVKVTQSSRYLVKRTGEKVFLECVQDMDHENMFWYRQDPGLGLRLIYFSYDVKMKEKGDIPEGYSVSREKKERFSLILESASTNQTSMYLCASSSGASRQPQHFGDGTRLSIL.

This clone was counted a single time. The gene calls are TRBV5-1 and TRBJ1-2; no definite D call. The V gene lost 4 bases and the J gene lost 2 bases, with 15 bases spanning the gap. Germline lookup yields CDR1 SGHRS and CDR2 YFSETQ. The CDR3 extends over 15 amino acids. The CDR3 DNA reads TGCGCCAGCAGCCACCCCCGGGGAGGAAACTATGGCTACACCTTC. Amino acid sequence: CASSHPRGGNYGYTF. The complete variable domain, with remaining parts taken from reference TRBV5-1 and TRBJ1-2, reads KAGVTQTPRYLIKTRGQQVTLSCSPISGHRSVSWYQQTPGQGLQFLFEYFSETQRNKGNFPGRFSGRQFSNSRSEMNVSTLELGDSALYLCASSHPRGGNYGYTFGSGTRLTVV.

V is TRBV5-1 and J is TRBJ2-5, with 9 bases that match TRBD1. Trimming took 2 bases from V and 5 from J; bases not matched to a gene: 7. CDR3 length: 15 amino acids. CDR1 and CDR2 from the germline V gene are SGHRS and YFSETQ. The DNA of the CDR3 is TGCGCCAGCAGCTTACTCACAGGGGGCAGTGAGACCCAGTACTTC. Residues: CASSLLTGGSETQYF. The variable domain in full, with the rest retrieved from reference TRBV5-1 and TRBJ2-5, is KAGVTQTPRYLIKTRGQQVTLSCSPISGHRSVSWYQQTPGQGLQFLFEYFSETQRNKGNFPGRFSGRQFSNSRSEMNVSTLELGDSALYLCASSLLTGGSETQYFGPGTRLLVL.

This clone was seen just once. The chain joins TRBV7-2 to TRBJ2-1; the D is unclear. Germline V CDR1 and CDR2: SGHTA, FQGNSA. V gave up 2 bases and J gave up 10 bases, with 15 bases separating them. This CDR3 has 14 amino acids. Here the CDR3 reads CASSLMSGLWEQFF. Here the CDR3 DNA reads TGTGCCAGCAGCTTAATGTCAGGTCTTTGGGAGCAGTTCTTC.

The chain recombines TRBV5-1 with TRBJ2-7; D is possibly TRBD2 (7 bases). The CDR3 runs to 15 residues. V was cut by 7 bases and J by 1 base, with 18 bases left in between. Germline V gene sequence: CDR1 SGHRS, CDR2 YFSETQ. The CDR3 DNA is TGCGCCAGCCGTCCTCGGACAGCGGGGTCCTACGAGCAGTACTTC. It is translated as CASRPRTAGSYEQYF.

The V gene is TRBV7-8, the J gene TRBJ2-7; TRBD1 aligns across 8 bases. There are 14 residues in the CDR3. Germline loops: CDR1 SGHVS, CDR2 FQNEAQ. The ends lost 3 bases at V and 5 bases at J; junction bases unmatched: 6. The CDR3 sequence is CASSFPDRAHEQYF. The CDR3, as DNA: TGTGCCAGCAGCTTCCCGGACAGGGCCCACGAGCAGTACTTC.